The clone carrying this T cell receptor beta chain has just one count. The antigen remains undetermined. This record comes from a study of blood T cells in healthy people across ages. General observations from the study: Investigators viewed diversity estimates from one million T cells as underestimates, the study reported. With age, beta diversity per million T cells declined roughly linearly, significantly by about 40.

V was shortened by 2 bases and J by 4 bases, with 5 bases between the two germline ends. The V gene's germline CDR1 is SGHDN and CDR2 FVKESK. CDR3 length equals 13 residues. Using a J-beta primer mix together with a sample-barcoded 5' primer, a second PCR was run for roughly 7 to 11 cycles. TCRdb independently ran MiXCR on the 5' RACE reads; one entry per CDR3 protein. The data contain 710,000 or so distinct CDR3 sequences, around 32% of them seen just once; the ten biggest clones take up 15%. Sequenced material: blood. This receptor was obtained from a woman of 80 years or more in good health. The chain combines TRBV14 with TRBJ2-2; D is undetermined. The CDR3 nucleotides are TGTGCCAGCAGCCAACAATTCACCGGGGAGCTGTTTTTT. Translating it yields CASSQQFTGELFF. Drawing the rest from reference TRBV14 and TRBJ2-2, the complete variable domain is EAGVTQFPSHSVIEKGQTVTLRCDPISGHDNLYWYRRVMGKEIKFLLHFVKESKQDESGMPNNRFLAERTGGTYSTLKVQPAELEDSGVYFCASSQQFTGELFFGEGSRLTVL.